The following is a T cell receptor beta chain sequence with its context. Its cognate antigen is unknown. The data belong to a study of CD8+ T cells in alopecia areata. Study overall: Patients remained on tofacitinib for 6 to 18 months and then went 6 months without it. Overall study results and limits: Sequencing of scalp samples also includes resident alphabeta T cells from normal skin.

V was pared by 6 bases and J by 7 bases, with 15 bases between. The CDR3 runs to 13 residues. In germline, CDR1 is LNHDA, CDR2 SQIVND (reference sequence). cDNA reverse transcribed from extracted RNA served as the sequencing template. Profiled with immunoSEQ multiplex PCR; TCRdb holds only in-frame clones, not every one. The data contain hundreds of thousands of clones, roughly two thirds of them seen just once; the ten biggest clones take up roughly 1.2%. Specimens obtained from alopecia areata patients comprised lesional scalp punch biopsies and peripheral blood. PBMCs yielded sorted CD4+ and CD8+ T cells.

The genes are TRBV19 and TRBJ1-2; D is perhaps TRBD1 (5 bases). This sequence was found in a human donor with alopecia areata. The sequencing used CD4+ T cells sorted from blood, collected at week 0. CDR3 region: CASSPGTGIGYTF. The CDR3, as DNA: TGTGCCAGTAGCCCCGGGACGGGGATTGGCTACACCTTC.